This entry concerns a single TCR beta chain. The CDR3 is made up of 14 amino acids. Trimming pared 8 bases from V and 8 bases from J, leaving 18 bases between. Germline V gives CDR1 KGHDR, CDR2 SFDVKD. This entry comes from a study of blood T cell repertoires in COVID-19. Per the study methods: Amplification from reference gene primers served as the basis for estimated nucleated cell counts. The table came from immunoSEQ multiplex PCR; TCRdb's copy has only in-frame clones and leaves some out. V and J calls and clone size are copied from that table; D and trimming were computed from the DNA. Of some 140,000 clones in the sample, under 85% are singletons; the top ten hold 0.6% to 0.7%.

Material: peripheral blood. The V and J genes are TRBV24-1 and TRBJ2-1, with D maybe TRBD1 (6 bases). This receptor was taken from a man in his 60s with COVID-19, enrolled during active disease. DNA for the CDR3: TGTGCCACCAACGATCCCACAGGGAGCGATGAGCAGTTCTTC. Translation gives CATNDPTGSDEQFF.